The 31 T cell receptor beta chains presented below share a single source sample, sequenced in a study of blood T cell repertoires in COVID-19 (TCRdb year 2020). The library was made by the immunoSEQ multiplex PCR assay. Sourced from immuneACCESS, this table was stored by TCRdb with only in-frame sequences that have V and J called. A share of the clones is absent; for the studies checked, an unresolved V gene accounts for under half, and the remainder has no known explanation. Present in this sample are 200,000 to 250,000 clones, roughly nine tenths of which were seen just once. The top ten hold about 0.8% of the sample. Sample: peripheral blood. These TCRs come from a man in his 60s with COVID-19, enrolled during active disease.

This clone is a singleton in its sample. This chain uses TRBV11-2 with TRBJ1-1, with D possibly being TRBD1 (5 bases). From germline, CDR1 is SGHAT and CDR2 FQNNGV. The CDR3 sequence is 14 residues long. Trimming left V 4 bases short and J 4 bases short, with 13 bases between. CDR3 bases: TGTGCCAGCAGCTGGGGGGGGTTGGGCACTGAAGCTTTCTTT. Translation gives CASSWGGLGTEAFF.

The J gene is TRBJ2-1, the V gene TRBV30; TRBD1 agrees at 8 bases. Germline V gene sequence: CDR1 GTSNPN, CDR2 SVGIG (reference sequence). The CDR3 is 15 residues long. Losses at the gene ends were 3 bases for V and 4 bases for J; bases not matched to a gene: 8. The CDR3 here is CAWRQKGQVYNEQFF. The CDR3 coding sequence is TGTGCCTGGAGGCAGAAGGGACAGGTTTACAATGAGCAGTTCTTC.

The chain couples TRBV7-2 to TRBJ2-5; TRBD1 matches 8 bases. Trimming took 4 bases from V and 3 from J; bases not matched to a gene: 7. This CDR3 spans 15 amino acids. Germline CDR1 and CDR2: SGHTA and FQGNSA. The CDR3 coding sequence is TGTGCCAGCAGCTCCGGGACAGGAGCGAAAGAGACCCAGTACTTC. It translates to CASSSGTGAKETQYF.

The V call is TRBV11-2, the J call TRBJ1-1, with 7 bases that match TRBD1. This CDR3 has 15 residues. Trimming removed 0 bases from V and 5 bases from J; junction bases left unmatched: 6. Per germline, CDR1 SGHAT and CDR2 FQNNGV. The chain's CDR3 is CASSLDLDRVTEAFF. The CDR3 nucleotides are TGTGCCAGCAGCTTAGACCTAGACAGGGTAACTGAAGCTTTCTTT.

The chain links TRBV15 to TRBJ1-2, with 10 bases aligning to TRBD1. The CDR3 spans 15 residues. V dropped 0 bases and J dropped 9; count of bases not matched to a gene: 7. Germline V CDR1 and CDR2: LNHNV, YYDKDF (reference sequence). This CDR3 reads CATSRDRGTGASYTF. For the CDR3, the DNA is TGTGCCACCAGCAGAGATAGGGGGACAGGGGCGAGCTACACCTTC. Full variable domain (missing parts from reference TRBV15 and TRBJ1-2): DAMVIQNPRYQVTQFGKPVTLSCSQTLNHNVMYWYQQKSSQAPKLLFHYYDKDFNNEADTPDNFQSRRPNTSFCFLDIRSPGLGDTAMYLCATSRDRGTGASYTFGSGTRLTVV.

V and J are TRBV5-4 and TRBJ2-7, with TRBD1 matching 11 bases. From germline, CDR1 is SGHNT and CDR2 YYREEE (reference sequence). Trimming removed 0 bases from V and 3 bases from J; junction bases left unmatched: 14. The CDR3 is 19 amino acids. CDR3 sequence: CASSLDRDRGELSFYEQYF. The CDR3 nucleotides read TGTGCCAGCAGCTTGGACAGGGACAGGGGGGAGTTATCCTTCTACGAGCAGTACTTC.

CDR3 sequence (DNA): TGTGCCAGCAGTGGGACAGCCTATGGCTACACCTTC. It encodes CASSGTAYGYTF. V gene TRBV2 combines with J gene TRBJ1-2; D possibly corresponds to TRBD1 (6 bases). Germline CDR1 SNHLY, CDR2 FYNNEI. The ends were cut back, 4 bases at V and 4 bases at J, with 7 bases in the middle. The CDR3 contains 12 residues. The whole variable domain, remainder taken from reference TRBV2 and TRBJ1-2, is EPEVTQTPSHQVTQMGQEVILRCVPISNHLYFYWYRQILGQKVEFLVSFYNNEISEKSEIFDDQFSVERPDGSNFTLKIRSTKLEDSAMYFCASSGTAYGYTFGSGTRLTVV.

This chain uses TRBV4-2 with TRBJ2-7; D uncertain. V lost 2 bases and J 4 bases, leaving 9 bases between the germline ends. The germline gives CDR1 LGHNA, CDR2 YNFKEQ. This CDR3 comprises 13 residues. The CDR3 region is CASSQFPSYEQYF. The CDR3 DNA reads as TGTGCCAGCAGCCAATTCCCGAGTTACGAGCAGTACTTC.

V usage is TRBV5-6 and J usage is TRBJ2-7; D is possibly TRBD1 (6 bases). Germline assignment: CDR1 SGHDT and CDR2 YYEEEE. V was pared by 4 bases and J by 6 bases, with 17 bases between. The CDR3 extends over 14 amino acids. CDR3 residues: CASSRDTRAPEQYF. CDR3 nucleotides: TGTGCCAGCAGCAGGGACACACGCGCGCCCGAGCAGTACTTC.

The sample holds a few counts of this clone. V is TRBV18 and J is TRBJ2-1; TRBD1 is a possible D gene (5 bases). CDR3 length equals 16 residues. The V end lost 5 bases, the J end lost 0 bases, and 14 bases lay between the germline ends. Germline V gene data show CDR1 as KGHSH and CDR2 as LQKENI. CDR3 sequence: CASSARGPSSYNEQFF. The DNA for the CDR3 is TGTGCCAGCTCAGCAAGGGGCCCGAGCTCCTACAATGAGCAGTTCTTC.

V gene TRBV4-1 combines with J gene TRBJ2-1; 12 nucleotides line up with TRBD2. Per the germline V gene, CDR1 is MGHRA and CDR2 is YSYEKL. V trimming: 5 bases; J trimming: 0 bases; junction bases outside the gene matches: 14. The CDR3 length is 20 residues. CDR3 sequence reads: CASSYTAGTSGHSSYNEQFF. In DNA form, the CDR3 reads TGCGCCAGCAGCTACACTGCCGGGACTAGCGGGCACAGCTCCTACAATGAGCAGTTCTTC.

The gene calls are TRBV4-1 and TRBJ2-1, with 10 bases identical to TRBD2. CDR3 length equals 16 residues. The V gene end was trimmed by 1 base and the J gene end by 8 bases; junction bases not matched to a gene: 8. CDR1 and CDR2 from the germline V gene are MGHRA and YSYEKL. The CDR3 here is CASSQGGRLAGDEQFF. In DNA, the CDR3 is TGCGCCAGCAGCCAAGGTGGGCGACTAGCGGGCGATGAGCAGTTCTTC.

In nucleotides, the CDR3 is TGTGCCAGCAGTGCTGGACAGGGGGCTCAGCCCCAGCATTTT. This encodes CASSAGQGAQPQHF. The V and J genes are TRBV28 and TRBJ1-5; TRBD1 matches 11 bases. This CDR3 contains 14 residues. Germline V gives CDR1 MDHEN, CDR2 SYDVKM. The V gene end was trimmed by 5 bases and the J gene end by 6 bases; junction bases not matched to a gene: 3.

The chain combines TRBV7-3 with TRBJ2-1; 8 bases map to TRBD2. In germline, CDR1 is SGHTA, CDR2 FQGTGA. The ends lost 2 bases at V and 0 bases at J; junction bases unmatched: 12. CDR3 length: 19 amino acids. The CDR3 DNA is TGTGCCAGCAGCTTATATTTCATTGTGCGGGAGGACTCCTACAATGAGCAGTTCTTC. The encoded protein is CASSLYFIVREDSYNEQFF.

The rearrangement joins TRBV5-1 to TRBJ1-1; D not resolved. The CDR3 contains 16 residues. CDR1 and CDR2 from the germline V gene are SGHRS and YFSETQ. V lost 0 bases and J lost 0, with 12 bases in between. In DNA form, the CDR3 reads TGCGCCAGCAGCTTGGCCCCGGGGTCCGTGAACACTGAAGCTTTCTTT. Translating it yields CASSLAPGSVNTEAFF.

V gene TRBV12-3 or TRBV12-4 combines with J gene TRBJ2-5, with 7 nucleotides matching TRBD2. Trimming removed 8 bases from V and 11 bases from J; junction bases left unmatched: 14. This CDR3 has 13 amino acids. The DNA for the CDR3 is TGTGCCAGCGGCTCCCACGGGGGGTCCTCGCAGTACTTC. Its translation: CASGSHGGSSQYF.

With respect to this clone: The junction departs from the called germline gene at one end, perhaps through a read error. The chain joins TRBV7-9 to TRBJ2-7; D gene ambiguous. The CDR3 is 13 residues long. Germline V gene sequence: CDR1 SEHNR, CDR2 FQNEAQ (reference sequence). The DNA for the CDR3 is TGTGCCAGCAGCTCGGCACAGACCTGGCCCGTCTCCTTC. It yields the protein CASSSAQTWPVSF.

The sample holds one count of this clone. Other DNA sequences in this sample translate to the same CDR3. The V and J genes are TRBV18 and TRBJ1-4; 7 bases are a match to TRBD1. This CDR3 has 14 residues. CDR1 and CDR2 from the germline V gene are KGHSH and LQKENI. V dropped 3 bases and J dropped 4; count of bases not matched to a gene: 2. For the CDR3, the DNA is TGTGCCAGCTCACCGGACAGGAATAATGAAAAACTGTTTTTT. Residues: CASSPDRNNEKLFF.

J is TRBJ1-3 and V is TRBV3-1 (or the pseudogene TRBV3-2); possibly TRBD1 for D (6 bases). The CDR3 contains 15 residues. With 3 bases removed from V and 4 bases from J, the gap between germline ends came to 13 bases. Germline assignment: CDR1 LGHDT and CDR2 YNNKEL (reference sequence). CDR3 nucleotide sequence: TGTGCCAGCAGCCAGAATCAGGGGTTCGGAAACACCATATATTTT. Its protein product is CASSQNQGFGNTIYF.

The chain carries TRBV5-1 and TRBJ2-5; D may be TRBD2 (6 bases). V lost 0 bases and J 1 base, leaving 13 bases between the germline ends. The germline CDR1 and CDR2 sequences are SGHRS and YFSETQ. The CDR3 loop spans 16 amino acids. CDR3 residues: CASSLGGGVGQETQYF. The CDR3 DNA is TGCGCCAGCAGCTTGGGAGGCGGGGTGGGCCAAGAGACCCAGTACTTC.

The CDR3, as DNA: TGTGCCAGAAGCTTGGGAACCGGGTCCCTAGTGGCTTTCTTT. It codes for CARSLGTGSLVAFF. The genes are TRBV5-3 and TRBJ1-1; D remains unclear. TRBV5-3 is placed among ORFs of uncertain function. The ends were cut back, 0 bases at V and 11 bases at J, with 17 bases in the middle. The CDR3 runs to 14 residues.

This clone appeared once. The gene calls are TRBV6-5 and TRBJ1-2; D is possibly TRBD1 (5 bases). The germline V and J ends were trimmed by 11 bases and 7 bases, with 20 bases remaining between them. CDR3 length: 13 residues. Germline V gene sequence: CDR1 MNHEY, CDR2 SVGAGI. The chain's CDR3 is CASQYLGASGYTF. CDR3 in DNA: TGTGCCTCTCAATACCTAGGGGCCAGTGGCTACACCTTC.

This clone appeared a few times. The chain joins TRBV5-1 to TRBJ2-2; D possibly corresponds to TRBD2 (5 bases). Germline CDR1 is SGHRS and CDR2 is YFSETQ. The V and J ends lost 0 bases and 2 bases respectively, with 11 bases between them. There are 16 residues in the CDR3. The CDR3 sequence: CASSLGGLSNTGELFF. CDR3 in DNA: TGCGCCAGCAGCTTGGGTGGACTTTCCAACACCGGGGAGCTGTTTTTT. The full variable domain, completed using reference TRBV5-1 and TRBJ2-2, is KAGVTQTPRYLIKTRGQQVTLSCSPISGHRSVSWYQQTPGQGLQFLFEYFSETQRNKGNFPGRFSGRQFSNSRSEMNVSTLELGDSALYLCASSLGGLSNTGELFFGEGSRLTVL.

The chain joins TRBV7-9 to TRBJ2-1; a possible D gene is TRBD2 (5 bases). CDR3 length equals 16 residues. Germline-derived CDR1 and CDR2 are SEHNR and FQNEAQ (reference sequence). V was pared by 2 bases and J by 0 bases, with 11 bases between. The CDR3 reads CASSLSWTASYNEQFF. The DNA for the CDR3 is TGTGCCAGCAGCTTATCCTGGACTGCCTCCTACAATGAGCAGTTCTTC.

The CDR3 sequence: CASSQDGTAGGTEAFF. The CDR3 DNA reads TGTGCCAGCAGCCAAGATGGTACGGCCGGCGGAACTGAAGCTTTCTTT. The genes are TRBV3-1 (or the pseudogene TRBV3-2) and TRBJ1-1, with D unclear. CDR1 LGHDT and CDR2 YNNKEL come from the germline V gene (reference sequence). Trimming left V 0 bases short and J 5 bases short, with 16 bases between. There are 16 residues in the CDR3.

The rearrangement joins TRBV27 to TRBJ2-3; 9 nucleotides line up with TRBD1. Looked up from germline, CDR1 is MNHEY and CDR2 is SMNVEV (reference sequence). V dropped 6 bases and J dropped 4; count of bases not matched to a gene: 17. CDR3 size: 18 residues. CDR3 in DNA: TGTGCCAGCAGCCGAGGGAGGACAGGGGTTGATCCGTCAGATACGCAGTATTTT. Translating gives CASSRGRTGVDPSDTQYF.

This chain connects TRBV10-3 to TRBJ1-6; D possibly corresponds to TRBD1 (6 bases). The CDR3 is made up of 16 amino acids. V lost 0 bases, J lost 6 bases, and 12 bases lay in between. Germline V gene data show CDR1 as ENHRY and CDR2 as SYGVKD. The CDR3 nucleotides are TGTGCCATCAGTGAGTCATCGCAGGGGATTAATTCACCCCTCCACTTT. Protein: CAISESSQGINSPLHF.

The chain carries TRBV7-2 and TRBJ2-5, with D unclear. The CDR3 extends over 13 amino acids. Looked up from germline, CDR1 is SGHTA and CDR2 is FQGNSA. V was shortened by 5 bases and J by 7 bases, with 14 bases between the two germline ends. Here the CDR3 reads CASSRLTVGTQYF. In DNA form, the CDR3 reads TGTGCCAGCAGCCGGTTAACGGTCGGGACCCAGTACTTC.

This clone was picked up one time. This chain joins TRBV5-1 and TRBJ1-1; D ambiguous. CDR1 is SGHRS, CDR2 YFSETQ, per germline. CDR3 length: 16 residues. Deletions cut 3 bases from V and 0 bases from J, with 15 bases between. The CDR3 sequence: CASSSSLGSMNTEAFF. The DNA of the CDR3 is TGCGCCAGCAGCTCCTCTTTAGGGAGCATGAACACTGAAGCTTTCTTT.

The gene calls are TRBV5-1 and TRBJ2-3; 12 bases agree with TRBD2. The CDR3 covers 16 residues. Germline assignment: CDR1 SGHRS and CDR2 YFSETQ. V lost 4 bases to trimming and J lost 3 bases; unmatched junction nucleotides: 6. Here the CDR3 DNA reads TGCGCCAGCAGCCGGGGACTAGCGGGTTGGACAGATACGCAGTATTTT. Residues: CASSRGLAGWTDTQYF. The complete variable domain, with remaining parts taken from reference TRBV5-1 and TRBJ2-3, reads KAGVTQTPRYLIKTRGQQVTLSCSPISGHRSVSWYQQTPGQGLQFLFEYFSETQRNKGNFPGRFSGRQFSNSRSEMNVSTLELGDSALYLCASSRGLAGWTDTQYFGPGTRLTVL.

V gene TRBV24-1 combines with J gene TRBJ1-5, with 7 bases identical to TRBD1. There are 15 residues in the CDR3. Germline V gives CDR1 KGHDR, CDR2 SFDVKD. V shed 9 bases and J 0 bases; nucleotides not matched to a gene: 7. CDR3 sequence reads: CATPGTVYSNQPQHF. In DNA, the CDR3 is TGTGCCACCCCCGGGACAGTTTATAGCAATCAGCCCCAGCATTTT.